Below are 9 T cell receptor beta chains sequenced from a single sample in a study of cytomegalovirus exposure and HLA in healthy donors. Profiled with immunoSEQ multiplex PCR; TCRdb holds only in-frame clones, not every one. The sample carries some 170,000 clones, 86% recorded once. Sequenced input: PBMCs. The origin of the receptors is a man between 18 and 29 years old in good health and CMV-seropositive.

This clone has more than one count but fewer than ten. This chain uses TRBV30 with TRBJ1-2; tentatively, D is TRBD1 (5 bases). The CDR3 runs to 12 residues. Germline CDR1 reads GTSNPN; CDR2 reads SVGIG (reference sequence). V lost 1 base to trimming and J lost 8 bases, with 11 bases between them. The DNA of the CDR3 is TGTGCCTGGAGTGCCGGGGGATTAGGCTACACCTTC. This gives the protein CAWSAGGLGYTF.

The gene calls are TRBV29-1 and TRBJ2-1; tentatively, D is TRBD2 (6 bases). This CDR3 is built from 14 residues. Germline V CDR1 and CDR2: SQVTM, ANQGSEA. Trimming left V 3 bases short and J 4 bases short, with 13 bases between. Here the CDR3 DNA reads TGCAGCGTTGAGAGGAGCGGGCTTTACAATGAGCAGTTCTTC. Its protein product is CSVERSGLYNEQFF.

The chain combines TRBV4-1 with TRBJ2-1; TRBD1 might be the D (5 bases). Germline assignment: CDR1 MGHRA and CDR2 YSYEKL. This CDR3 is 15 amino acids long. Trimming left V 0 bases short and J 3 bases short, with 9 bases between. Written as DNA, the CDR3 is TGCGCCAGCAGCCAAGAGAGAGACAGCTACAATGAGCAGTTCTTC. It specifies CASSQERDSYNEQFF.

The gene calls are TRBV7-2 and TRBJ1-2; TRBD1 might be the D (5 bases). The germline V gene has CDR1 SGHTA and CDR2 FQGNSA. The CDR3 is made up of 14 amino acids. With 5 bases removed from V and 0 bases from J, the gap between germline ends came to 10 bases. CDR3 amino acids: CASSAGQANYGYTF. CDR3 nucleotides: TGTGCCAGCAGCGCGGGGCAGGCTAACTATGGCTACACCTTC.

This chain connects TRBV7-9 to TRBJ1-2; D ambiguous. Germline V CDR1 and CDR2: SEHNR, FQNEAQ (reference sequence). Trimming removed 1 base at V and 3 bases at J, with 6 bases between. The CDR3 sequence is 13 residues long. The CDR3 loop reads CASSLDGDYGYTF. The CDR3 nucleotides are TGTGCCAGCAGCTTAGATGGAGACTATGGCTACACCTTC.

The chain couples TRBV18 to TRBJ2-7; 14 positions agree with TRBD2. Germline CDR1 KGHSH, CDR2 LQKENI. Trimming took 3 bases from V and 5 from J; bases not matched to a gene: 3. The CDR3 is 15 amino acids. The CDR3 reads CASSPGTSGSDEQYF. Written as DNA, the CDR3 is TGTGCCAGCTCACCCGGGACTAGCGGGAGCGACGAGCAGTACTTC.

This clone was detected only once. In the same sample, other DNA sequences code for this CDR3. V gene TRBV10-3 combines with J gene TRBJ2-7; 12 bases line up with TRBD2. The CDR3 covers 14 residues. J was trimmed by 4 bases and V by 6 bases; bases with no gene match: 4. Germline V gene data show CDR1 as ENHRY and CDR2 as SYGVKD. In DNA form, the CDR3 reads TGTGCCATCAGCGCCGGGACTAGCGGGTACGAGCAGTACTTC. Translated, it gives CAISAGTSGYEQYF.

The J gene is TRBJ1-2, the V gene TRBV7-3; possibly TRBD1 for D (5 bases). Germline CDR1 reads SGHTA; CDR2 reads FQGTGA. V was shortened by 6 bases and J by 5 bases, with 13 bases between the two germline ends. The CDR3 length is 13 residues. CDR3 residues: CASRWGGGYGYTF. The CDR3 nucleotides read TGTGCCAGCAGGTGGGGGGGTGGATATGGCTACACCTTC.

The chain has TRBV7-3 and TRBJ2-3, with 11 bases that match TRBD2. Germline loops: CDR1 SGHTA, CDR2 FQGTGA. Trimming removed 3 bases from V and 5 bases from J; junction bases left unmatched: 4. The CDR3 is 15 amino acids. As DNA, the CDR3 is TGTGCCAGCAGCTTTAGCGGGGGGGCTGGAGATACGCAGTATTTT. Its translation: CASSFSGGAGDTQYF.